The source of this T cell receptor (beta chain) is a study of cytomegalovirus exposure and HLA in healthy donors. The PCR employed 60 Vbeta primers together with 13 Jbeta primers. Study processing details: A follow-up analysis tallied about 80 million unique TCR beta chains, roughly 11 million shared. Some clones are missing from TCRdb's copy, which holds only in-frame ones; the method was immunoSEQ multiplex PCR. For V, J and clone size, that table is used; D and trimming come from the DNA. The table lists roughly 190,000 clones, roughly 80% of them singletons. General study findings and limits: Per a later analysis, about 17,000 TCR beta sequences showed association with HLA alleles at 0.05 false discovery rate.

As regards this clone: Antigen unknown.

The source material was PBMCs. This clonotype was obtained from a man in his forties in good health and CMV-seropositive.

CDR3 in DNA: TGTGCCAGCATGCCGGGGGGCGGCCAGCCCCAGCATTTT. Protein sequence: CASMPGGGQPQHF. This chain uses TRBV28 with TRBJ1-5; a possible D gene is TRBD1 (6 bases). Trimming removed 7 bases at V and 7 bases at J, with 14 bases between. CDR3 length equals 13 residues. Germline V gene lookup returns CDR1 MDHEN and CDR2 SYDVKM.